The clone carrying this TCR beta chain has a handful of counts. The antigen is undetermined. The data originate from a study of shared clonotypes between healthy human individuals. As for the study in general: CD4 naive and CD4 memory each took three plates per donor, while CD8 naive took two and CD8 memory one. Overall study results and limits: A few donors had around 5% of their naive CD4 clonotypes in common.

Free of recent acute infections or vaccinations, the donors were healthy HIV-negative adults. Researchers partitioned CD4+ cells into CD45RA+ naive and CD45RA-negative memory subsets. This CDR3 is 15 amino acids long. After removal of 2 bases from V and 4 bases from J, the junction contained 4 bases not matched to a gene. CDR1 and CDR2 from the germline V gene are KGHSH and LQKENI. Profiled with immunoSEQ multiplex PCR; TCRdb holds only in-frame clones, not every one. The table records around 1.1 million clones, about 84% of them present only once. The genes are TRBV18 and TRBJ2-5; TRBD2 aligns across 10 bases. The receptor comes from a man in his late teens or twenties in good health. Some clones in this sample may be carry-over from other donors' samples. The sample comprised memory CD4+ T cells from PBMCs. The subset: CD45RA-negative fraction. The CDR3 is CASSPKRGGTETQYF. The DNA of the CDR3 is TGTGCCAGCTCACCAAAGCGGGGGGGGACAGAGACCCAGTACTTC.